The next 5 T cell receptor beta chains were all read from a single sample in a study of CD8 T cells in ankylosing spondylitis. Findings and limits, study-wide: Roughly eight highly homologous variants made up a TCR beta motif that seemed to typify ankylosing spondylitis blood.

These TCRs are of unknown antigen specificity. TCRdb ran MiXCR on the 5' RACE reads and lists one entry per CDR3 protein. This sample has around 890,000 distinct CDR3 sequences, with about 10% found just once. The sequencing sample was made of blood, either unsorted or a sorted T cell fraction (not recorded which). These receptors all stem from a male donor with ankylosing spondylitis.

The table lists this clonotype with many counts. This chain uses TRBV29-1 with TRBJ1-1, with 8 positions matching TRBD1. CDR1 SQVTM and CDR2 ANQGSEA come from the germline V gene. The V gene end was trimmed by 6 bases and the J gene end by 5 bases; junction bases not matched to a gene: 5. The CDR3 spans 12 residues. The CDR3 sequence: CSVGQGGTEAFF. The CDR3, as DNA: TGCAGCGTAGGACAGGGTGGAACTGAAGCTTTCTTT.

This clonotype has a handful of counts. The gene calls are TRBV7-2 and TRBJ2-7; D may be TRBD1 (6 bases). The CDR3 runs to 15 residues. Germline V gene sequence: CDR1 SGHTA, CDR2 FQGNSA. Between the trimmed V and J ends, which lost 5 bases and 2 bases, there was a span of 16 bases. The CDR3 sequence is CASSPARQVTYEQYF. Here the CDR3 DNA reads TGTGCCAGCAGCCCCGCACGACAGGTTACCTACGAGCAGTACTTC.

This clonotype has a handful of counts. V and J are TRBV24-1 and TRBJ2-7, with 9 bases lining up with TRBD1. CDR3 size: 15 residues. Germline values: CDR1 KGHDR, CDR2 SFDVKD. Trimming removed 4 bases from V and 3 bases from J; junction bases left unmatched: 6. The DNA for the CDR3 is TGTGCCACCAGTGACGACAGGGGGTCTCACTACGAGCAGTACTTC. Protein: CATSDDRGSHYEQYF.

V gene TRBV27 combines with J gene TRBJ2-3, with D possibly being TRBD2 (5 bases). The V gene's germline CDR1 is MNHEY and CDR2 SMNVEV (reference sequence). The CDR3 contains 16 residues. Trimming left V 3 bases short and J 1 base short, with 14 bases between. CDR3 DNA: TGTGCCAGCAGTTTTCAACCTCCGAGGGGCACAGATACGCAGTATTTT. Translated: CASSFQPPRGTDTQYF.

This clonotype was found once. V is TRBV4-1 and J is TRBJ2-1, with 11 bases that match TRBD2. The CDR3 has 17 residues. J was trimmed by 8 bases and V by 3 bases; bases with no gene match: 12. CDR1 and CDR2 (germline): MGHRA, YSYEKL. The CDR3 reads CASSHYRLAGRGDEQFF. DNA for the CDR3: TGCGCCAGCAGCCACTACCGACTAGCGGGGCGCGGTGATGAGCAGTTCTTC.